The 21 T cell receptor beta chains below all came from one sample that was sequenced in a study of blood T cell repertoires in COVID-19. TCRdb's table, derived via immunoSEQ multiplex PCR, lists solely in-frame clones and lacks some. The profile covers roughly 520,000 clones, with around 87% appearing a single time and less than 2% taken by the ten largest. Material for sequencing was PBMCs or T cells enriched from blood (not recorded which). The receptors derive from a woman in her thirties or forties who had recovered from COVID-19.

A word on this clone: The same CDR3 arises from other DNA sequences in this sample as well. The chain employs TRBV6-5 and TRBJ1-2, with 7 bases that match TRBD1. CDR1 is MNHEY and CDR2 is SVGAGI in the germline V gene. Unmatched junction bases numbered 6, after V lost 6 bases and J lost 5 bases. CDR3 length equals 13 residues. This CDR3 reads CASSPTGSYGYTF. The CDR3 DNA reads TGTGCCAGCAGCCCGACAGGGTCTTATGGCTACACCTTC.

This sequence joins TRBV5-4 and TRBJ2-1, with 11 bases identical to TRBD2. The CDR3 is 16 amino acids. V was clipped by 4 bases and J by 6 bases; unmatched bases: 9. Germline assignment: CDR1 SGHNT and CDR2 YYREEE (reference sequence). DNA of the CDR3: TGTGCCAGCAGCCACACCATAGCGGGAGGGCGCAATGAGCAGTTCTTC. Amino acids: CASSHTIAGGRNEQFF.

This rearrangement joins TRBV6-5 to TRBJ1-5; possible D gene TRBD1, 5 bases. CDR1 and CDR2 from the germline V gene are MNHEY and SVGAGI. The V end was cut by 8 bases, the J end by 0 bases, with 14 bases between. The CDR3 covers 15 residues. Here the CDR3 DNA reads TGTGCCAGCCAACGACAGAGAAATAGCAATCAGCCCCAGCATTTT. Protein: CASQRQRNSNQPQHF.

This chain connects TRBV23-1 to TRBJ2-3; 11 bases agree with TRBD2. TRBV23-1 belongs to the ORF category, with a function that is uncertain. The CDR3 has 21 residues. The J segment lost 11 bases and the V segment lost 3 bases, leaving 28 bases of the junction unmatched. As DNA, the CDR3 is TGCGCCAGCAGTCACCTTAGCGGGAGGGCCCTCGCGGACCGGGGAGCTTATGGGCAGTATTTT. Translating gives CASSHLSGRALADRGAYGQYF.

This clone appeared once. The rearrangement links TRBV5-1 to TRBJ1-3; 9 positions agree with TRBD1. Germline trimming cut 0 bases from V and 4 bases from J; bases unmatched to any gene: 2. CDR3 length: 15 residues. Germline V CDR1 and CDR2: SGHRS, YFSETQ. The CDR3: CASSLDRGLGNTIYF. In DNA form, the CDR3 reads TGCGCCAGCAGCTTGGACAGGGGGCTCGGAAACACCATATATTTT. Variable domain in full (rest from reference TRBV5-1 and TRBJ1-3): KAGVTQTPRYLIKTRGQQVTLSCSPISGHRSVSWYQQTPGQGLQFLFEYFSETQRNKGNFPGRFSGRQFSNSRSEMNVSTLELGDSALYLCASSLDRGLGNTIYFGEGSWLTVV.

The chain links TRBV6-2 or TRBV6-3 to TRBJ1-5; tentatively, D is TRBD1 (6 bases). Trimming stripped 2 bases from V and 6 bases from J, with 11 bases between. The CDR3 has 14 residues. CDR1 is MNHEY and CDR2 is SVGEGT in the germline V gene. In nucleotides, the CDR3 is TGTGCCAGCAGTTACCAGGGGTTGGGTCAGCCCCAGCATTTT. Its translation is CASSYQGLGQPQHF.

V is TRBV5-6 and J is TRBJ1-5; 10 bases map to TRBD1. V was pared by 3 bases and J by 3 bases, with 3 bases of the junction left unmatched. The CDR3 extends over 15 amino acids. The germline CDR1 and CDR2 sequences are SGHDT and YYEEEE. As DNA, the CDR3 is TGTGCCAGCAGCTATGGGACAGGGGCCAATCAGCCCCAGCATTTT. This sequence encodes CASSYGTGANQPQHF.

This chain joins TRBV27 and TRBJ1-3; the D is unclear. The CDR3 has 13 residues. CDR1 MNHEY and CDR2 SMNVEV come from the germline V gene (reference sequence). V was pared by 6 bases and J by 8 bases, with 14 bases between. The CDR3 loop is CASRGWTADTIYF. DNA for the CDR3: TGTGCCAGCAGGGGATGGACTGCGGACACCATATATTTT.

V gene TRBV6-6 combines with J gene TRBJ2-2; D is possibly TRBD2 (6 bases). Per germline, CDR1 MNHNY and CDR2 SVGAGI (reference sequence). The CDR3 runs to 16 residues. V lost 2 bases and J lost 0, with 10 bases in between. The CDR3 loop is CASSYTSPTNTGELFF. The CDR3, as DNA: TGTGCCAGCAGTTACACTAGCCCGACGAACACCGGGGAGCTGTTTTTT.

V usage is TRBV27 and J usage is TRBJ1-5; unclear D gene. Looked up from germline, CDR1 is MNHEY and CDR2 is SMNVEV (reference sequence). There are 14 residues in the CDR3. V gave up 5 bases and J gave up 4 bases, with 12 bases separating them. CDR3 DNA sequence: TGTGCCAGCAGTCCACAAACAGTGAATCAGCCCCAGCATTTT. Its translation: CASSPQTVNQPQHF.

Here the CDR3 reads CASSLTGRDSPLHF. The DNA for the CDR3 is TGCGCCAGCAGCTTAACAGGGCGGGATTCACCCCTCCACTTT. The V call is TRBV5-1, the J call TRBJ1-6; tentative D call: TRBD1 (6 bases). The CDR3 loop spans 14 amino acids. Trimming cost V 2 bases and J 8 bases, with 11 bases left between them. Germline values: CDR1 SGHRS, CDR2 YFSETQ.

The chain has TRBV19 and TRBJ2-6; D may be TRBD1 (5 bases). This CDR3 is 15 amino acids long. Trimming left V 3 bases short and J 2 bases short, with 8 bases between. Germline-derived CDR1 and CDR2 are LNHDA and SQIVND (reference sequence). The CDR3 reads CASSIEQAGANVLTF. DNA of the CDR3: TGTGCCAGTAGTATCGAACAGGCTGGGGCCAACGTCCTGACTTTC.

The chain recombines TRBV4-2 with TRBJ1-4, with 7 bases that match TRBD1. The germline CDR1 and CDR2 sequences are LGHNA and YNFKEQ. Trimming at V came to 3 bases and at J to 0 bases, leaving 10 bases not matched to a gene. The CDR3 sequence is 18 residues long. CDR3 region: CASSQARTGVPTNEKLFF. CDR3 bases: TGTGCCAGCAGCCAGGCGCGTACAGGGGTCCCAACTAATGAAAAACTGTTTTTT.

The V call is TRBV24-1, the J call TRBJ2-2, with TRBD1 matching over 8 bases. CDR3 length: 14 amino acids. V shed 3 bases, J shed 6 bases, and the junction held 2 bases outside the gene matches. Germline V CDR1 and CDR2: KGHDR, SFDVKD. The CDR3 is CATSDRTGSGELFF. CDR3 DNA: TGTGCCACCAGTGATCGGACAGGGTCCGGGGAGCTGTTTTTT.

The CDR3 DNA sequence: TGTGCCAGCAGTTCCAGACTAGGGAATGAGCAGTTCTTC. Residues: CASSSRLGNEQFF. V is TRBV6-5 and J is TRBJ2-1, with D tentatively TRBD2 (6 bases). The CDR3 runs 13 residues. V was trimmed by 4 bases and J by 7 bases, leaving 11 bases between them. CDR1 MNHEY and CDR2 SVGAGI come from the germline V gene.

The V gene is TRBV7-2, the J gene TRBJ2-2, with TRBD2 as a possible D gene (5 bases). Trimming stripped 5 bases from V and 2 bases from J, with 12 bases between. This CDR3 has 15 amino acids. Germline CDR1 and CDR2: SGHTA and FQGNSA. In DNA, the CDR3 is TGTGCCAGCAGCCCGAAAAGCGGCAACACCGGGGAGCTGTTTTTT. Protein sequence: CASSPKSGNTGELFF.

The chain combines TRBV7-8 with TRBJ1-3; D is undetermined. V lost 7 bases, J lost 4 bases, and 14 bases lay in between. The CDR3 contains 14 residues. CDR1 is SGHVS and CDR2 is FQNEAQ in the germline V gene. The CDR3 bases are TGTGCCAGCATGGGAGTGACGGAGGGAAACACCATATATTTT. The encoded protein is CASMGVTEGNTIYF.

This clone was seen only once. The genes are TRBV7-9 and TRBJ1-2; TRBD1 might be the D (6 bases). The V gene's germline CDR1 is SEHNR and CDR2 FQNEAQ (reference sequence). V gave up 3 bases and J gave up 0 bases, with 11 bases separating them. The CDR3 extends over 15 amino acids. CDR3: CASSFQGLANYGYTF. As DNA, the CDR3 is TGTGCCAGCAGCTTTCAGGGGTTAGCTAACTATGGCTACACCTTC. The full variable domain, rest sourced from reference TRBV7-9 and TRBJ1-2, is DTGVSQNPRHKITKRGQNVTFRCDPISEHNRLYWYRQTLGQGPEFLTYFQNEAQLEKSRLLSDRFSAERPKGSFSTLEIQRTEQGDSAMYLCASSFQGLANYGYTFGSGTRLTVV.

V usage is TRBV12-5 and J usage is TRBJ2-4; possible D gene TRBD1, 5 bases. The CDR3 covers 12 residues. Germline values: CDR1 LGHNT, CDR2 FRNRAP. With 7 bases removed from V and 5 bases from J, the gap between germline ends came to 9 bases. The CDR3, as DNA: TGTGCTAGTGCCACGACAGAAAACATTCAGTACTTC. This codes for CASATTENIQYF.

The V gene is TRBV4-1, the J gene TRBJ1-5; TRBD1 is a possible D gene (6 bases). Germline CDR1 and CDR2: MGHRA and YSYEKL. Between the trimmed V and J ends, which lost 2 bases and 5 bases, there was a span of 19 bases. The CDR3 totals 17 residues. In nucleotides, the CDR3 is TGCGCCAGCAGCCAACCACAGGGCGCACGACGCTATCAGCCCCAGCATTTT. It specifies CASSQPQGARRYQPQHF.

V is TRBV20-1 and J is TRBJ2-1, with no clear D. The CDR3 totals 11 residues. V lost 3 bases and J lost 5, with 5 bases in between. Germline V gives CDR1 DFQATT, CDR2 SNEGSKA (reference sequence). The DNA of the CDR3 is TGCAGTGCTAGGGCGGACAATGAGCAGTTCTTC. This sequence encodes CSARADNEQFF.